Included here is one T cell receptor beta chain sequence, with context. CDR1 and CDR2 from the germline V gene are SGDLS and YYNGEE. With 4 bases removed from V and 2 bases from J, the gap between germline ends came to 11 bases. CDR3 length: 14 residues. The data belong to a study of shared clonotypes between healthy human individuals. As for the study in general: CD8 memory received one plate per donor, CD8 naive two, CD4 memory three and CD4 naive three.

The run depth of the assay was deep. The assay was immunoSEQ multiplex PCR, and TCRdb's table has in-frame clones only and misses some. Of approximately 500,000 clones in the sample, 96% were seen once. The clonotype comes from a woman aged 30 to 39 in good health. V is TRBV9 and J is TRBJ2-3; D possibly corresponds to TRBD1 (5 bases). The sample comprised naive CD4+ T cells sorted from blood. Indicated subset: CD45RA+ positively selected. The DNA for the CDR3 is TGTGCCAGCAGCATAAGGGGCATCACAGATACGCAGTATTTT. It is translated as CASSIRGITDTQYF.